This record looks at one T cell receptor (beta chain) sequence and its context. Sequencing used immunoSEQ multiplex PCR; TCRdb keeps in-frame clones, though not all of them. The sample has more than 45,000 clones; about 90% are singletons. This sample was included in a study of T cell changes during pregnancy in multiple sclerosis. This CDR3 is built from 15 residues. With V trimmed by 3 bases and J by 5 bases, 7 bases remained unmatched. Per the germline V gene, CDR1 is SGHNT and CDR2 is YENEEA. The sample consisted of CD4+ T cells from peripheral blood mononuclear cells, taken after pregnancy. The TCR originated in a female donor with multiple sclerosis, enrolled in a pregnancy study. The chain recombines TRBV11-3 with TRBJ2-1, with TRBD2 matching 7 bases. The CDR3 DNA is TGTGCCAGCAGCTTGGGGCAAGCGGGAAACAATGAGCAGTTCTTC. Translated: CASSLGQAGNNEQFF.